This entry features one T cell receptor beta chain sequence. Its specificity is unknown. The data were taken from a study of T cells in localized non-small cell lung cancer. General study findings and limits: Uninvolved adjacent lung had more T cell clonality than any other tissue, topping tumor. Overall survival was longer when the density of T cells in the blood was higher. Sequencing involved a lone tumor region, leaving heterogeneity possible.

The germline gives CDR1 MNHNS, CDR2 SASEGT. The V end lost 1 base, the J end lost 0 bases, and 13 bases lay between the germline ends. This CDR3 has 17 amino acids. Method: immunoSEQ multiplex PCR; TCRdb's copy keeps in-frame clones and lacks some. The sample includes 130,000 or so clones, roughly 90% seen only once; the top ten take around 1.7%. This TCR derives from a female donor over 55 with stage I lung adenocarcinoma. Here the sequenced sample was peripheral blood, taken before any cancer treatment. The chain links TRBV6-1 to TRBJ1-5; TRBD1 might be the D (5 bases). The CDR3 DNA follows: TGTGCCAGCAGTGAAGACTGGGGCTTGTATAGCAATCAGCCCCAGCATTTT. Protein product: CASSEDWGLYSNQPQHF.